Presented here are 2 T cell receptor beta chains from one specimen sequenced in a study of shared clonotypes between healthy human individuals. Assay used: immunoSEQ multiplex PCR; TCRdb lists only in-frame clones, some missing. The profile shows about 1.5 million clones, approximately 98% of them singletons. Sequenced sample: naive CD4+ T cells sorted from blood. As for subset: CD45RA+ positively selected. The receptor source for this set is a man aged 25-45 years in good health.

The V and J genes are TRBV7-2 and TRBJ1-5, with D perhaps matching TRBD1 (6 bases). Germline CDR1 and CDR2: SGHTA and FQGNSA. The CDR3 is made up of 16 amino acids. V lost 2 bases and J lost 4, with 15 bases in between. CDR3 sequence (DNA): TGTGCCAGCAGCTTAAACAGGCCAGGGGTTAATCAGCCCCAGCATTTT. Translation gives CASSLNRPGVNQPQHF.

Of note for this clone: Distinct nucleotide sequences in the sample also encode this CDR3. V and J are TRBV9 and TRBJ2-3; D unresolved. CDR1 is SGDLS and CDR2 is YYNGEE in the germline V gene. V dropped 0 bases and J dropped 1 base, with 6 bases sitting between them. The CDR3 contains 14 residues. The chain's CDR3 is CASSVELGTDTQYF. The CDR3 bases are TGTGCCAGCAGCGTAGAGCTAGGCACAGATACGCAGTATTTT.